This entry concerns a single T cell receptor (beta chain). This sample is part of a study of blood T cells in healthy people across ages. It was with a sample-barcoded 5' primer and a J-beta primer mix that a second PCR of roughly 6 to 11 cycles was run. Using its own MiXCR run on the 5' RACE reads, TCRdb lists one record per CDR3 protein. Counted here are over a million distinct CDR3 sequences, around 43% occurring once; the ten biggest clones make up about 20%. The ends were cut back, 7 bases at V and 5 bases at J, with 9 bases in the middle. This CDR3 has 12 amino acids. The germline gives CDR1 WSHSY, CDR2 SAAADI.

The clonotype comes from a woman between 55 and 75 years old in good health. J is TRBJ1-5 and V is TRBV10-2; D not resolved. Sequences were obtained from blood. In DNA, the CDR3 is TGCGCCAGCAAGTCAGGAGATCAGCCCCAGCATTTT. Amino acids: CASKSGDQPQHF.